This is a list of T cell receptor beta chains from one sample in a study of long-term antiretroviral therapy in people with HIV. The protocol was immunoSEQ multiplex PCR, while the TCRdb copy is restricted to in-frame clones and leaves out a portion. This sample has 30,000 to 40,000 clones; around four fifths occur once, and the top ten carry over 7%. The specimen was unsorted PBMCs, collected 0.4 years before starting antiretroviral therapy. The receptors originated from a man aged 18 to 30 with HIV. Each CDR3 is given with its conserved first and last residue. Fields, in order: J gene, clone size, V gene, CDR3 protein. Size is omitted from some rows. Given values are once, few, many or a class for expanded clones.

j_gene: TRBJ2-1; abundance: -; v_gene: TRBV7-9; CDR3aa: CASSPSSREQFF
j_gene: TRBJ2-7; abundance: once; v_gene: TRBV5-6; CDR3aa: CASSFGTGGHEQYF
j_gene: TRBJ2-6; abundance: -; v_gene: TRBV6-4; CDR3aa: CASSLGGSPGANVLTF
j_gene: TRBJ2-7; abundance: -; v_gene: TRBV11-2; CDR3aa: CASSFGLAGAYEQYF
j_gene: TRBJ1-2; abundance: -; v_gene: TRBV7-2; CDR3aa: CASSSWGANYGYTF
j_gene: TRBJ1-2; abundance: -; v_gene: TRBV18; CDR3aa: CASSPQGGRALNYGYTF
j_gene: TRBJ1-2; abundance: few; v_gene: TRBV7-9; CDR3aa: CASSLRTGDGYTF
j_gene: TRBJ2-1; abundance: -; v_gene: TRBV14; CDR3aa: CASSLGDLYNEQFF
j_gene: TRBJ2-7; abundance: -; v_gene: TRBV10-3; CDR3aa: CAISSGQGAGYEQYF
j_gene: TRBJ1-4; abundance: -; v_gene: TRBV4-1; CDR3aa: CASSQGDRGPSTKLFF
j_gene: TRBJ2-7; abundance: -; v_gene: TRBV7-3; CDR3aa: CASSLRGGSTYEQYF
j_gene: TRBJ1-1; abundance: -; v_gene: TRBV7-6; CDR3aa: CASSLIGAEAFF
j_gene: TRBJ1-2; abundance: -; v_gene: TRBV28; CDR3aa: CASWPPYGAANYGYTF
j_gene: TRBJ1-2; abundance: -; v_gene: TRBV5-6; CDR3aa: CASSLNYGYTF
j_gene: TRBJ2-3; abundance: once; v_gene: TRBV7-3; CDR3aa: CASSAQGFSTDTQYF
j_gene: TRBJ1-3; abundance: -; v_gene: TRBV9; CDR3aa: CASSGSGFPRNTIYF
j_gene: TRBJ2-3; abundance: -; v_gene: TRBV5-1; CDR3aa: CASSFGTGFVDTQYF
j_gene: TRBJ2-5; abundance: -; v_gene: TRBV5-6; CDR3aa: CASLVGPAGGRETQYF
j_gene: TRBJ1-1; abundance: -; v_gene: TRBV6-1; CDR3aa: CASSEALAAQAFF
j_gene: TRBJ1-2; abundance: -; v_gene: TRBV9; CDR3aa: CASSVEGQGGVYGYTF
j_gene: TRBJ1-2; abundance: -; v_gene: TRBV30; CDR3aa: CAWSTSGGGYTF
j_gene: TRBJ1-2; abundance: -; v_gene: TRBV27; CDR3aa: CASSLPSTDYGYTF
j_gene: TRBJ1-5; abundance: -; v_gene: TRBV6-1; CDR3aa: CASSDLRGGRQPQHF
j_gene: TRBJ1-3; abundance: -; v_gene: TRBV7-8; CDR3aa: CASRLTRGSGNTIYF
j_gene: TRBJ2-7; abundance: -; v_gene: TRBV15; CDR3aa: CATSRDRGQLYEQYF
j_gene: TRBJ2-5; abundance: -; v_gene: TRBV30; CDR3aa: CAWSVGREETQYF
j_gene: TRBJ1-1; abundance: -; v_gene: TRBV2; CDR3aa: CASRQQSSGAFF
j_gene: TRBJ1-1; abundance: -; v_gene: TRBV29-1; CDR3aa: CSGTGWTEAFF
j_gene: TRBJ1-3; abundance: -; v_gene: TRBV30; CDR3aa: CAWTMGRSSGNTIYF
j_gene: TRBJ1-1; abundance: once; v_gene: TRBV7-8; CDR3aa: CASSSRIQGSHEAFF
j_gene: TRBJ2-7; abundance: once; v_gene: TRBV7-2; CDR3aa: CASSLEGATYEQYF
j_gene: TRBJ2-1; abundance: -; v_gene: TRBV10-2; CDR3aa: CASTTRDSPYNEQFF
j_gene: TRBJ1-2; abundance: -; v_gene: TRBV14; CDR3aa: CASSRGVLGYTF
j_gene: TRBJ2-7; abundance: -; v_gene: TRBV7-9; CDR3aa: CASSLLTGFSDEQYF
j_gene: TRBJ2-6; abundance: few; v_gene: TRBV30; CDR3aa: CAWSLGAGANVLTF
j_gene: TRBJ1-2; abundance: -; v_gene: TRBV6-6; CDR3aa: CATPKTGKAGDGYTF
j_gene: TRBJ1-3; abundance: -; v_gene: TRBV6-6; CDR3aa: CASSFLGGNTIYF
j_gene: TRBJ2-2; abundance: -; v_gene: TRBV19; CDR3aa: CASSIQGANTGELFF
j_gene: TRBJ2-7; abundance: few; v_gene: TRBV6-5; CDR3aa: CASRKGDSAYEQYF
j_gene: TRBJ1-2; abundance: -; v_gene: TRBV7-9; CDR3aa: CASSLESDGYTF
j_gene: TRBJ1-6; abundance: -; v_gene: TRBV11-2; CDR3aa: CASSLVGAGNSPLHF
j_gene: TRBJ1-5; abundance: -; v_gene: TRBV18; CDR3aa: CASSPDSNQPQHF
j_gene: TRBJ1-5; abundance: -; v_gene: TRBV7-9; CDR3aa: CASSLDGDGNQPQHF
j_gene: TRBJ2-1; abundance: -; v_gene: TRBV6-1; CDR3aa: CASQTGVHLNEQFF
j_gene: TRBJ2-7; abundance: -; v_gene: TRBV4-3; CDR3aa: CASSQATSGTPTYEQYF
j_gene: TRBJ2-2; abundance: -; v_gene: TRBV5-4; CDR3aa: CASSLARATTGELFF
j_gene: TRBJ1-2; abundance: -; v_gene: TRBV7-2; CDR3aa: CASSSSTNYGYTF
j_gene: TRBJ2-3; abundance: -; v_gene: TRBV2; CDR3aa: CASKTGQGLGKDTQYF
j_gene: TRBJ1-1; abundance: -; v_gene: TRBV5-1; CDR3aa: CASSSGRGYTEAFF
j_gene: TRBJ2-1; abundance: -; v_gene: TRBV4-3; CDR3aa: CASSQEQGLYNEQFF
j_gene: TRBJ2-1; abundance: once; v_gene: TRBV19; CDR3aa: CASSPGRLAREQFF
j_gene: TRBJ1-3; abundance: -; v_gene: TRBV6-5; CDR3aa: CASSNWEEGGNTIYF
j_gene: TRBJ2-2; abundance: -; v_gene: TRBV11-2; CDR3aa: CASSKIRADTGELFF
j_gene: TRBJ2-7; abundance: -; v_gene: TRBV6-5; CDR3aa: CASSYGSATYEQYF
j_gene: TRBJ1-1; abundance: -; v_gene: TRBV2; CDR3aa: CASSEQGGRTEAFF
j_gene: TRBJ2-2; abundance: -; v_gene: TRBV12-5; CDR3aa: CASGSTLGGELFF